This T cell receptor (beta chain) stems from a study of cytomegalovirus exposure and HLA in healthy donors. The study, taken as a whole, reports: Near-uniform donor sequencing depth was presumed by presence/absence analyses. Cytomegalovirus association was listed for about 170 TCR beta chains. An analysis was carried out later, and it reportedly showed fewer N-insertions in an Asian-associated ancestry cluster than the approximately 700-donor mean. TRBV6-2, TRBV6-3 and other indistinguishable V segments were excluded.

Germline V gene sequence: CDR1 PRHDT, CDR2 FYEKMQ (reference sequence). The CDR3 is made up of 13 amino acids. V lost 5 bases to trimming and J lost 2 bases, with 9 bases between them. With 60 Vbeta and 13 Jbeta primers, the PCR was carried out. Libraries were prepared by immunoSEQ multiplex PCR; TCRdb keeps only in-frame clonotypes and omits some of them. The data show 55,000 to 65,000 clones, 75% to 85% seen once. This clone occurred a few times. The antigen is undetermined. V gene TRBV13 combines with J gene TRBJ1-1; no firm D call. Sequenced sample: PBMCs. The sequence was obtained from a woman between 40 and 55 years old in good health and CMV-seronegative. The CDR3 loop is CASSLRINTEAFF. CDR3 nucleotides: TGTGCCAGCAGCCTCAGGATAAACACTGAAGCTTTCTTT.